The 9 T cell receptor beta chains given below trace back to one sample, sequenced in a study of T-cell memory formation after mild COVID-19. Each CDR3 protein gets one entry after TCRdb re-called the 5' RACE reads with MiXCR. This table holds hundreds of thousands of distinct CDR3 sequences, 17% found once. Sequenced input: PBMCs or a T cell subset sorted from them (not recorded which). The receptors were sampled from an adult woman who had mild COVID-19 (a few samples of this study predate the infection). Cell type and time point are not known.

This clonotype was seen a handful of times. CDR3 protein: CSVEEATTYEQYF. The CDR3 DNA follows: TGCAGCGTTGAAGAGGCAACCACCTACGAGCAGTACTTC. The chain combines TRBV29-1 with TRBJ2-7, with no clear D. CDR1 and CDR2 from the germline V gene are SQVTM and ANQGSEA. The CDR3 loop spans 13 amino acids. Trimming stripped 0 bases from V and 2 bases from J, with 8 bases between.

This clonotype was seen a few times. The chain joins TRBV11-2 to TRBJ2-3; D unresolved. The V end lost 5 bases, the J end lost 1 base, and 10 bases lay between the germline ends. CDR3 length equals 14 residues. Germline V gene data show CDR1 as SGHAT and CDR2 as FQNNGV. CDR3 nucleotide sequence: TGTGCCAGCAGCCCATTTATTCGCACAGATACGCAGTATTTT. This gives the protein CASSPFIRTDTQYF. Full variable domain (rest looked up from reference TRBV11-2 and TRBJ2-3): EAGVAQSPRYKIIEKRQSVAFWCNPISGHATLYWYQQILGQGPKLLIQFQNNGVVDDSQLPKDRFSAERLKGVDSTLKIQPAKLEDSAVYLCASSPFIRTDTQYFGPGTRLTVL.

This clonotype was seen repeatedly, ten times or more. The J gene is TRBJ1-6, the V gene TRBV7-3, with unresolved D. The germline V and J ends were trimmed by 4 bases and 3 bases, with 10 bases remaining between them. The CDR3 totals 15 residues. CDR1 and CDR2 (germline): SGHTA, FQGTGA. CDR3 DNA: TGTGCCAGCAGCTCTTTAGCGGGCTATAATTCACCCCTCCACTTT. Amino acid sequence: CASSSLAGYNSPLHF.

The chain is built from TRBV29-1 and TRBJ2-3; D not resolved. The CDR3 sequence is 12 residues long. Germline V gene lookup returns CDR1 SQVTM and CDR2 ANQGSEA. Trimming shortened V by 6 bases and J by 5 bases, and 12 bases separated the two germline ends. CDR3 in amino acids: CSVNTEGDTQYF. The CDR3 coding sequence is TGCAGCGTAAACACGGAAGGAGATACGCAGTATTTT.

This clonotype was seen a handful of times. V and J are TRBV7-8 and TRBJ1-2; unclear D gene. The length of the CDR3 is 15 residues. From germline, CDR1 is SGHVS and CDR2 FQNEAQ. V dropped 5 bases and J dropped 3 bases, with 16 bases sitting between them. CDR3 nucleotide sequence: TGTGCCAGCAGCCCCTTGCGAGGACCCTACTATGGCTACACCTTC. This encodes CASSPLRGPYYGYTF.

This chain uses TRBV30 with TRBJ1-1; D call uncertain. V lost 6 bases and J 0 bases, leaving 2 bases between the germline ends. This CDR3 contains 10 residues. Germline V gene data show CDR1 as GTSNPN and CDR2 as SVGIG (reference sequence). Here the CDR3 DNA reads TGTGCCTGCCTGAACACTGAAGCTTTCTTT. It specifies CACLNTEAFF.

The V gene is TRBV12-3 or TRBV12-4, the J gene TRBJ2-1, with TRBD1 as a possible D gene (6 bases). The CDR3 loop spans 17 amino acids. The V end was cut by 5 bases, the J end by 4 bases, with 21 bases between. The CDR3 bases are TGTGCCAGCAGTATTAGTCACCAGGGACACCCATACAATGAGCAGTTCTTC. This encodes CASSISHQGHPYNEQFF.

This clonotype was found a few times. V and J are TRBV29-1 and TRBJ2-2, with TRBD2 matching over 12 bases. Losses at the gene ends were 2 bases for V and 4 bases for J; bases not matched to a gene: 5. This CDR3 is built from 16 residues. Germline-derived CDR1 and CDR2 are SQVTM and ANQGSEA. The CDR3 nucleotides read TGCAGCGTTGAACTAGCGGGAGGGCCGGGCACCGGGGAGCTGTTTTTT. Its protein product is CSVELAGGPGTGELFF.

This chain connects TRBV18 to TRBJ2-5; 11 positions agree with TRBD2. Germline trimming cut 4 bases from V and 2 bases from J; bases unmatched to any gene: 9. Per germline, CDR1 KGHSH and CDR2 LQKENI. The CDR3 consists of 17 residues. The CDR3 sequence is CASSLLSLAGAQETQYF. The DNA of the CDR3 is TGTGCCAGCTCACTATTATCACTAGCGGGAGCACAAGAGACCCAGTACTTC.